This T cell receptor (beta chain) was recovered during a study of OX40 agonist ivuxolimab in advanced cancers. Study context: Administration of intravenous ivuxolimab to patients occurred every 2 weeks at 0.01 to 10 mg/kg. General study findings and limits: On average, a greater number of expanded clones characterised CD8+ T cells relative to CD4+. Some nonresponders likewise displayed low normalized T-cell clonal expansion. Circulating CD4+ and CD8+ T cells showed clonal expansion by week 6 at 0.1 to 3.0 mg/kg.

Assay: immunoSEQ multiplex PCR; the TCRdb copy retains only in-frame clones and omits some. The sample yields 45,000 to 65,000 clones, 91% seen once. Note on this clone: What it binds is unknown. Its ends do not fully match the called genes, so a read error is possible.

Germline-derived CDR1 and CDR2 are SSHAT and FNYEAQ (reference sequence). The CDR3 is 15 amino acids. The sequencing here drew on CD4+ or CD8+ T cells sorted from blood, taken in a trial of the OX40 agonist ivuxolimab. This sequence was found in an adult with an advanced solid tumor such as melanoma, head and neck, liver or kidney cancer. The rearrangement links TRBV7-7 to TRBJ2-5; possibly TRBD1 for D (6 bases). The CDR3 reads CASSLTTGISGTQYF. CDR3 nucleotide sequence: TGTGCTAGCAGCTTGACTACAGGGATCTCGGGGACCCAGTACTTC.